These T cell receptor beta chains were read from a single sample in a study of blood T cell repertoires in COVID-19. Assay: immunoSEQ multiplex PCR; the TCRdb copy retains only in-frame clones and omits some. The table shows some 210,000 clones, with over 75% occurring only once. The sequencing sample was made of PBMCs or T cells enriched from blood (not recorded which). The receptors were gathered from a man aged 25 to 45 with acute COVID-19. The CDR3 runs from the conserved cysteine through the conserved F or W. The order of the fields is V gene, clone size, J gene, D gene, CDR3 DNA, CDR3 protein. A D gene is named only where the DNA matches it firmly. Size values are once, few and many counts, or a class for expanded clones, and some rows have none.

V: TRBV2
size: NA
J: TRBJ2-5
D: TRBD1
DNA: TGTGCCAGCAGTGGTGGACAGGGTCCAGAAGAGACCCAGTACTTC
CDR3: CASSGGQGPEETQYF

V: TRBV18
size: few
J: TRBJ1-1
D: NA
DNA: TGTGCCAGCTCACCAAACGGGGGGGTTGAAGCTTTCTTT
CDR3: CASSPNGGVEAFF

V: TRBV20-1
size: NA
J: TRBJ2-1
D: TRBD2
DNA: TGCAGTGCTAGTGGACTAGCGGGTCCCCCCGGGGGAAATGAGCAGTTCTTC
CDR3: CSASGLAGPPGGNEQFF

V: TRBV18
size: NA
J: TRBJ2-7
D: TRBD1
DNA: TGTGCCAGCTCACCACTCCGGGACAGGGTAAACGAGCAGTACTTC
CDR3: CASSPLRDRVNEQYF

V: TRBV9
size: NA
J: TRBJ2-1
D: NA
DNA: TGTGCCAGCAGCGCGGGAACAGGGGAGCAGTTCTTC
CDR3: CASSAGTGEQFF

V: TRBV2
size: NA
J: TRBJ1-4
D: NA
DNA: TGTGCCAGCAGTGAGGTGGAGCCGGAAAAACTGTTTTTT
CDR3: CASSEVEPEKLFF

V: TRBV21-1
size: NA
J: TRBJ2-3
D: NA
DNA: TGTGCCAGCAGGAACAGGACAGGGTTTTTCACAGATACGCAGTATTTT
CDR3: CASRNRTGFFTDTQYF

V: TRBV5-6
size: NA
J: TRBJ2-1
D: TRBD2
DNA: TGTGCCAGCAGCTTGGGGACTAGCGGGTTATCCTACAATGAGCAGTTCTTC
CDR3: CASSLGTSGLSYNEQFF

V: TRBV10-3
size: NA
J: TRBJ1-1
D: NA
DNA: TGTGCCATCAGCCTCACAGGCCGGAACACTGAAGCTTTCTTT
CDR3: CAISLTGRNTEAFF

V: TRBV7-9
size: NA
J: TRBJ1-6
D: NA
DNA: TGTGCCAGCAGCTTAGACCTTATACAGGGAACACCCCTCCACTTT
CDR3: CASSLDLIQGTPLHF

V: TRBV5-1
size: NA
J: TRBJ1-1
D: NA
DNA: TGCGCCAGCAGCTTGGATGGGGACATCTGGGGGAACACTGAAGCTTTCTTT
CDR3: CASSLDGDIWGNTEAFF

V: TRBV5-1
size: NA
J: TRBJ1-4
D: TRBD1
DNA: TGCGCCAGCAGCTTCGGGCAGGGGGCATCGACTAATGAAAAACTGTTTTTT
CDR3: CASSFGQGASTNEKLFF

V: TRBV14
size: NA
J: TRBJ2-1
D: TRBD2
DNA: TGTGCCAGCAGCCAAGGACTAGCGGAGACCAATGAGCAGTTCTTC
CDR3: CASSQGLAETNEQFF

V: TRBV5-1
size: NA
J: TRBJ2-7
D: TRBD2
DNA: TGCGCCAGCAGCTTGACTAGCGCCTTCTACGAGCAGTACTTC
CDR3: CASSLTSAFYEQYF

V: TRBV19
size: NA
J: TRBJ2-7
D: NA
DNA: TGTGCCAGTAGTCACACCGGACAGGAGGGAGGGCAGTACTTC
CDR3: CASSHTGQEGGQYF

V: TRBV5-5
size: many
J: TRBJ2-5
D: TRBD2
DNA: TGTGCCAGCAGCTCTAGCGGGGCATACCAAGAGACCCAGTACTTC
CDR3: CASSSSGAYQETQYF

V: TRBV6-1
size: once
J: TRBJ2-6
D: TRBD1
DNA: TGTGCCAGCAGTGACGGGACAGCTGGGGCCAACGTCCTGACTTTC
CDR3: CASSDGTAGANVLTF

V: TRBV19
size: NA
J: TRBJ1-2
D: NA
DNA: TGTGCCAGTAGTATTGACTCACGCTATGGCTACACCTTC
CDR3: CASSIDSRYGYTF

V: TRBV27
size: NA
J: TRBJ2-7
D: TRBD1
DNA: TGTGCCAGCAGTTCGACAGGGGGGCCCTACGAGCAGTACTTC
CDR3: CASSSTGGPYEQYF

V: TRBV5-1
size: NA
J: TRBJ2-5
D: TRBD2
DNA: TGCGCCAGCAGCTCCGGGGGGGAGCAAGAGACCCAGTACTTC
CDR3: CASSSGGEQETQYF

V: TRBV11-3
size: once
J: TRBJ1-1
D: NA
DNA: TGTGCCAGCAGCTTAGACTCTATGAACACTGAAGCTTTCTTT
CDR3: CASSLDSMNTEAFF

V: TRBV7-2
size: NA
J: TRBJ2-1
D: TRBD1
DNA: TGTGCCAGCAGCCCCACCCCGACAGGGAATGAGCAGTTCTTC
CDR3: CASSPTPTGNEQFF

V: TRBV18
size: NA
J: TRBJ2-7
D: NA
DNA: TGTGCCAGCTCACCACGGTCAGGCTACGAGCAGTACTTC
CDR3: CASSPRSGYEQYF

V: TRBV6-5
size: once
J: TRBJ1-3
D: TRBD1
DNA: TGTGCCAGCAGTTACTACAGGGGGGCAGAAGGAAACACCATATATTTT
CDR3: CASSYYRGAEGNTIYF

V: TRBV7-2
size: NA
J: TRBJ2-7
D: NA
DNA: TGTGCCAGCAGCAGACCCCCCCGACAAGCCTACGAGCAGTACTTC
CDR3: CASSRPPRQAYEQYF

V: TRBV5-6
size: NA
J: TRBJ1-1
D: NA
DNA: TGTGCCAGCAGCTTGTTTATGGAGGGGAACACTGAAGCTTTCTTT
CDR3: CASSLFMEGNTEAFF

V: TRBV11-2
size: NA
J: TRBJ1-1
D: NA
DNA: TGTGCCAGCAGCTCGGGGGTCCCTGAAGCTTTCTTT
CDR3: CASSSGVPEAFF

V: TRBV11-2
size: NA
J: TRBJ2-1
D: NA
DNA: TGTGCCAGCAGCTTAGGTGGCGGGAATGAGCAGTTCTTC
CDR3: CASSLGGGNEQFF

V: TRBV6-2/TRBV6-3
size: NA
J: TRBJ1-5
D: TRBD1
DNA: TGTGCCAGCAGTTCAGGGGGATATCAGCCCCAGCATTTT
CDR3: CASSSGGYQPQHF

V: TRBV13
size: NA
J: TRBJ2-7
D: TRBD2
DNA: TGTGCCAGCAGCGTGGGACTAGCGGGGGGGAAATCCTACGAGCAGTACTTC
CDR3: CASSVGLAGGKSYEQYF

V: TRBV5-1
size: NA
J: TRBJ2-1
D: NA
DNA: TGCGCCAGCAGCTTGGCCCAGGGTGCAAGCTCCTACAATGAGCAGTTCTTC
CDR3: CASSLAQGASSYNEQFF

V: TRBV10-1
size: NA
J: TRBJ2-4
D: NA
DNA: TGCGCCAGCAGTGAGTCCGGAGGGGTTTCGGCCAAAAACATTCAGTACTTC
CDR3: CASSESGGVSAKNIQYF

V: TRBV11-1
size: NA
J: TRBJ2-2
D: TRBD2
DNA: TGTGCCAGCAGGGGACTAGCGGGGAACACCGGGGAGCTGTTTTTT
CDR3: CASRGLAGNTGELFF

V: TRBV2
size: NA
J: TRBJ1-2
D: NA
DNA: TGTGCCAGTGTACTCCTAGCCTTAGCTAACTATGGCTACACCTTC
CDR3: CASVLLALANYGYTF

V: TRBV10-3
size: NA
J: TRBJ1-4
D: NA
DNA: TGTGCCATCAGTGAGTTTGAGGGAGAACTGTTTTTT
CDR3: CAISEFEGELFF

V: TRBV27
size: NA
J: TRBJ1-1
D: NA
DNA: TGTGCCAGCAGCGAAACCAGGGGTACTGAAGCTTTCTTT
CDR3: CASSETRGTEAFF

V: TRBV25-1
size: NA
J: TRBJ1-4
D: NA
DNA: TGTGCCGCTGCTAGCTACCGGGACACGGGATTTAATGAAAAACTGTTTTTT
CDR3: CAAASYRDTGFNEKLFF

V: TRBV9
size: many
J: TRBJ2-5
D: NA
DNA: TGTGCCAGCAGCGAGACGGGGAACCAAGAGACCCAGTACTTC
CDR3: CASSETGNQETQYF

V: TRBV6-4
size: NA
J: TRBJ2-2
D: NA
DNA: TGTGCCAGCAAGGGAGGACCGAACACCGGGGAGCTGTTTTTT
CDR3: CASKGGPNTGELFF

V: TRBV19
size: NA
J: TRBJ1-6
D: TRBD1
DNA: TGTGCCAGTAACCAGGGGGTCCCCTATAATTCACCCCTCCACTTT
CDR3: CASNQGVPYNSPLHF

V: TRBV18
size: NA
J: TRBJ2-7
D: TRBD1
DNA: TGTGCCAGCTCACCACCACAGGGGTCCTCGTTCTACGAGCAGTACTTC
CDR3: CASSPPQGSSFYEQYF

V: TRBV2
size: NA
J: TRBJ2-5
D: NA
DNA: TGTGCCAGCAGTGAAGGATGGGGGGGCAGGGAGACCCAGTACTTC
CDR3: CASSEGWGGRETQYF

V: TRBV5-1
size: NA
J: TRBJ2-1
D: NA
DNA: TGCGCCAGCAGCCAGAGGTTGGGGGCTGGGAGTGAGCAGTTCTTC
CDR3: CASSQRLGAGSEQFF

V: TRBV7-6
size: NA
J: TRBJ2-7
D: TRBD2
DNA: TGTGCCAGCCGACCGGGACTAGCGGGGGGCGAGCAGTACTTC
CDR3: CASRPGLAGGEQYF

V: TRBV6-5
size: NA
J: TRBJ2-7
D: NA
DNA: TGTGCCAGCAGCCCCGGCGGAGTACACTACGAGCAGTACTTC
CDR3: CASSPGGVHYEQYF

V: TRBV5-5
size: NA
J: TRBJ1-1
D: TRBD1
DNA: TGTGCCAGCAGCCACTCCGGGACAGGGGCACGTATCGACACTGAAGCTTTCTTT
CDR3: CASSHSGTGARIDTEAFF

V: TRBV10-3
size: NA
J: TRBJ1-1
D: NA
DNA: TGTGCCATCAGTGAGTCCAACCGGGACTGGAACACTGAAGCTTTCTTT
CDR3: CAISESNRDWNTEAFF

V: TRBV9
size: NA
J: TRBJ2-1
D: TRBD2
DNA: TGTGCCAGCAGCCCCCTCGGGGGGGGGAGAGGGAGTGAGCAGTTCTTC
CDR3: CASSPLGGGRGSEQFF

V: TRBV27
size: NA
J: TRBJ1-5
D: NA
DNA: TGTGCCAGCAGTTTATCGGGGGGTGTTGGACAGCCCCAGCATTTT
CDR3: CASSLSGGVGQPQHF

V: TRBV5-6
size: NA
J: TRBJ1-6
D: TRBD1
DNA: TGTGCCAGCAGCTTGGCAGGGGGCAGTTCACCCCTCCACTTT
CDR3: CASSLAGGSSPLHF